The clone carrying this TCR beta chain was detected many times. These data belong to a study of regulatory T cells in long-lasting Graves disease. Building the TCR beta libraries relied on iRepertoire HTBI primers, and CDR3 regions underwent Arm-PCR. TCRdb redid the calling of the multiplex PCR reads with MiXCR, one entry per CDR3 protein. The data contain hundreds of thousands of distinct CDR3 sequences, about 20% of them singletons. The time point here: persistent/refractory GD, antithyroid drugs over 5 years with positive TRAb. PBMC-extracted RNA yielded the TCR library. Germline lookup yields CDR1 SGHTA and CDR2 FQGTGA. There are 15 residues in the CDR3. Unmatched junction bases numbered 6, after V lost 5 bases and J lost 3 bases.

This material consisted of peripheral blood mononuclear cells (PBMCs), taken when the disease was refractory, from a patient treated with antithyroid drugs. V and J are TRBV7-3 and TRBJ2-5; 10 bases fit TRBD1. This TCR came from a female donor with Graves disease. CDR3 sequence (DNA): TGTGCCAGCAGCCTCATGGGGACAGGGGAAGAGACCCAGTACTTC. This codes for CASSLMGTGEETQYF.